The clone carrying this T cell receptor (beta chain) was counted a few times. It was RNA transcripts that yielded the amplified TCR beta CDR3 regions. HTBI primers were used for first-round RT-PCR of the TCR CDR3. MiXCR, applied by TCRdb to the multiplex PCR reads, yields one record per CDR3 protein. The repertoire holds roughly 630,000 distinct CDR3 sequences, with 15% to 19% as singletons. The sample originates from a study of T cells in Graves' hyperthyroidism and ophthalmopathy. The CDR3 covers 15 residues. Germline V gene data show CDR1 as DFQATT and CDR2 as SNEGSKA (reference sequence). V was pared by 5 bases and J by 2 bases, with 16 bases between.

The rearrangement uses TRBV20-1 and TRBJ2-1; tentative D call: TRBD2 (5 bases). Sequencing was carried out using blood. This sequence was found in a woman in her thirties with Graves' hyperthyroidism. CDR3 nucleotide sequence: TGCAGTGCTCGCCGGGAACCCGTTCCCTACAATGAGCAGTTCTTC. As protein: CSARREPVPYNEQFF.